The T cell receptor (beta chain) described here comes from a study of cytomegalovirus exposure and HLA in healthy donors (dated by TCRdb to about 2017). Study-wide context: An earlier analysis of about 560 of the donors reported approximately 300 Gb of sequence data and 117 million unique TCR beta sequences obtained from about 180 million T cells. Along with the roughly 610-subject first cohort, a separate validation cohort of about 110 different subjects was used. The study profiled the T cell repertoires of 666 subjects by immunosequencing and related them to cytomegalovirus serostatus. High-throughput TCR immunosequencing, statistical association of individual TCRs with disease status, and machine learning were combined to predict cytomegalovirus infection status. Rather than using new phenotypic data, the later analysis identified candidate immune exposures from TCR beta sequences and from how often those sequences occurred across donors. The aim of the study was to test whether cataloging public T cell receptors could identify signatures of past pathogen exposure. To study patterns of TCR occurrence, a later analysis re-analyzed previously published TCR beta repertoires from 666 donors and added high-resolution HLA genotyping. Roughly 300 gigabases of sequencing data and around 80 million unique TCR sequences made up an early release that covered under 750 HLA-typed donors. HLA typing covered class I and class II loci at four-digit resolution. Donor age, sex, ethnicity and CMV serostatus were compiled alongside the repertoire data. The number of donors typed differed by locus, with roughly 620-630 for A, B, C, DRB1 and DQB1, approximately 500 for DQA1, over 600 for DPA1, and 472 for DPB1. The genetic ancestry cluster associated with self-reported Caucasian donors included over 65% of the roughly 400 genotyped donors. On average, about 200,000 unique TCR beta nucleotide sequences were sequenced per donor among 350 to 400 genotyped donors of the cohort, with roughly 18% of those sequences being non-productive. Every discovery cohort repertoire had been produced on one sequencing platform. An earlier analysis of several hundred of the donors applied high-throughput TCR beta sequencing to assess whether each TCR beta V gene segment acted as functional or pseudogenic. In a later genetic analysis, genome-wide SNP genotypes for about 65% of the 666 donors were used, and that subset was treated as a discovery cohort. A few DR-DQ haplotypes were treated as single units for association and clustering because of strong linkage in the cohort.

Compared with germline, V lacks 3 bases and J lacks 1 base; bases without a gene match: 8. Via the germline V gene, CDR1 is SGHDT and CDR2 YYEEEE. From its cysteine to its phenylalanine, the CDR3 spans 17 amino acids. The CDR3 DNA has 51 bases and is translated from base 1. Libraries were built with the immunoSEQ multiplex PCR assay. A mixture of 60 forward primers for TCR Vbeta segments and 13 reverse primers for TCR Jbeta segments was used in the multiplex PCR. The CDR3 region of rearranged TCR beta genes was amplified from genomic DNA with a multiplex PCR assay. Amplified TCR beta libraries were sequenced as 87-base-pair reads on the Illumina HiSeq System. The source study handled its data this way. Across the 640 or so repertoires, a later analysis counted tens of millions of unique TCR beta chains, around 11 million of which were shared by at least two donors. Raw reads were error-corrected and collapsed into unique sequences with a nearest-neighbor algorithm that merged closely related sequences to remove PCR and sequencing errors. CDR3 sequences were aligned to IMGT reference sequences to assign V, D and J gene segments. Each retained sequence needed at least a six-nucleotide match to both a V gene segment and a J gene segment. Rearrangements were called productive when the CDR3 lacked stop codons and stayed in frame with V and J; all others were non-productive. CDR3 was defined by IMGT convention, running from the second conserved V-encoded cysteine to the conserved J-encoded phenylalanine. Sequences without an unambiguous match to a single V gene segment were excluded from the earlier analysis of 587 of the donors. In an earlier analysis of more than 500 of the donors, a V segment was called functional when productive rearrangements were above 56.7%, and segregating when the standard deviation between donors exceeded 5%. A statistical classification framework was built to diagnose cytomegalovirus status from the catalog of TCR beta chain sequences. In a later analysis, TCR nucleotide sequences were compared against IMGT/GENE-DB human TR gene sequences so that V and J genes could be assigned. In a later analysis, CDR3 sequences and most-parsimonious VDJ recombination scenarios were assigned using the TCRdist pipeline. In a later analysis, each TCR beta chain was defined by its CDR3 amino acid sequence together with its V-gene family, and reads lacking a unique V-gene family were excluded. To address suspected cross-contamination and a sequencing artifact, a later analysis removed some 620 highly shared, low-generation-probability nucleotide sequences. In a later analysis, a clonal expansion index was calculated for each public chain from normalized within-repertoire ranks of inferred template counts. In a later analysis, generation probabilities were computed using a VDJ recombination model fitted to out-of-frame rearrangements, and the results were checked against IGoR. A later analysis scored TCR-TCR, TCR-HLA and TCR-CMV co-occurrence with hypergeometric tests, applying a repertoire-size bias correction to TCR pairs. False discovery rates were estimated in a later analysis by permuting HLA or CMV assignments 20 times. In a later analysis, co-occurring TCRs were grouped using DBSCAN, with TCRdist sequence similarity added in when clustering inside HLA-allele-positive subsets. Repertoires with fewer than 30,000 or more than 120,000 public chains, plus five repertoires with anomalous nucleotide sharing, were excluded from co-occurrence clustering. TCRdb retrieved this table from immuneACCESS and kept in-frame rearrangements only. Not all clones are present; in checked studies, unresolved V genes account for under half, and no reason is known for the remainder. V and J calls plus clone size are reproduced from that table; the DNA served to infer D and trimming. Counted in this sample were roughly 150,000 clones; around three quarters of them appeared once. The top ten hold about 3.1% of the sample.

What the authors observed across the whole study: A later analysis reported that several top co-occurrence clusters appeared linked to parvovirus B19, influenza, CMV and Epstein-Barr virus. While some public TCRs were present in many individuals, most TCR sequences turned up only very rarely across donors. When HLA alleles, especially DR and DQ, strongly co-occurred, TCR associations were difficult to assign to individual alleles. The only immune exposure information available for the cohort was CMV serostatus. A later analysis found that most CMV-associated TCR beta chains appeared HLA-restricted, with HLA associations seemingly driven largely by CMV exposure. The presence/absence analyses assumed that sequencing depth was roughly uniform across donors, and that assumption may not be true. A total of 150 or so TCR beta chains were listed by the study as associated with cytomegalovirus. Because HLA typing was unavailable for some donors at each locus, only the typed subset was used in association tests. Specific HLA alleles were associated with 18,000 or so TCR beta sequences at a false discovery rate of 0.05 in a later analysis. The cohort was sequenced for TCR beta chains only, and without alpha or paired-chain data the features that could be detected were limited. Correlated functional status among segregating V segments might be attributable to linkage disequilibrium, but an unknown experimental factor could not be ruled out. Compared with equally common non-associated chains, HLA-associated TCR beta chains in a later analysis were more clonally expanded and had lower generation probabilities. Because the 87-base-pair reads could not distinguish some IMGT-functional V segments, including TRBV6-2 and TRBV6-3, those segments were excluded. Roughly 15 rarely observed V segments, including chromosome 9 orphons, were excluded from the earlier analysis of about 500 of the donors because counts were too low. Compared with the roughly 710-donor mean, donors in an Asian-associated ancestry cluster had fewer N-insertions in productive TCRs, according to a later genetic analysis. The classifier was reported to diagnose cytomegalovirus status with high specificity and sensitivity in both the original and validation cohorts. In a later analysis, TCR association rates were found to vary across HLA loci, with the most associated TCRs seen for DRB1 alleles and the fewest for HLA-C alleles. A few of the identified cytomegalovirus-associated TCR beta chains were confirmed in vitro to be specific for cytomegalovirus antigens. In an earlier analysis of a few hundred of the donors, most TCR beta V segments were observed in productive rearrangements about 90% or about 30% of the time, broadly matching IMGT annotations. A cluster of highly shared sequence variants was judged likely to represent a technical artifact of the sequencing pipeline. The authors suggested that the approach could potentially be generalized to other disease states and immunological phenotypes. V-gene and J-gene trimming of TCR beta chains was associated with a missense DCLRE1C variant in a later genetic analysis, and the association was replicated in an independent cohort. A further reported finding was that TCR beta sequences accurately predicted the HLA-A and HLA-B alleles for most subjects in the first cohort.

In this sample, this clone turned up once. Its specific antigen is unknown. There are no base qualities to consult, and no much larger clone falls within one base. The cohort comprised hundreds of healthy bone marrow donors. At the time of sampling, all cohort members were nominally healthy, though unrecorded immune exposures were likely present. The donor tested CMV seronegative and was one of the 352 seronegative cohort members. A peripheral blood sample was collected from each donor, and TCR beta sequencing was performed on peripheral blood mononuclear cells. The Qiagen DNeasy Blood Extraction Kit was used to extract genomic DNA from the blood cell samples.

Sequenced input: PBMCs. The chain links TRBV5-6 with TRBJ2-2; 8 of the junction bases match TRBD2. The source of this sequence is a male donor in good health and CMV-seronegative. The bases read TGTGCCAGCAGCTCTCCGCGGGAGGCCCTGAACACCGGGGAGCTGTTTTTT. This yields the protein CASSSPREALNTGELFF.